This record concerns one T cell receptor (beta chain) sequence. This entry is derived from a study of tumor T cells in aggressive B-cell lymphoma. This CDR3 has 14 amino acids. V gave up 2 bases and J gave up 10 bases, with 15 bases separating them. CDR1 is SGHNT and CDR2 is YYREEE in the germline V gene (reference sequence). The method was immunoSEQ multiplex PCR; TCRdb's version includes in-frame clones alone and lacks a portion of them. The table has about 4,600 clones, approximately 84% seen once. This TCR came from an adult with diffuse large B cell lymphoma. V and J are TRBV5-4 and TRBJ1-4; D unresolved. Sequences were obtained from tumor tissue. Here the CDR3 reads CASSFFGGAPKLFF. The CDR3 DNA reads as TGTGCCAGCAGCTTTTTCGGCGGCGCGCCAAAACTGTTTTTT.